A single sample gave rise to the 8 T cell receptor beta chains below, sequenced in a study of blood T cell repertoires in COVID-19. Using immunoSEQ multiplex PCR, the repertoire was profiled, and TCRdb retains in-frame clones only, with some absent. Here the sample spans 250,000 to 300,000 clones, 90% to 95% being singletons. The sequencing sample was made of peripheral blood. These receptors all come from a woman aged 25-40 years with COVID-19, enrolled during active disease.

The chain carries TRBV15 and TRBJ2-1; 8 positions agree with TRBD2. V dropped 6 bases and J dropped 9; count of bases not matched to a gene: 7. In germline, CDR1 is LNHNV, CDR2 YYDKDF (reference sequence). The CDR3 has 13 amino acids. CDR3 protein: CATRISGTVEQFF. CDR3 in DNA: TGTGCCACCAGGATTAGCGGGACTGTTGAGCAGTTCTTC.

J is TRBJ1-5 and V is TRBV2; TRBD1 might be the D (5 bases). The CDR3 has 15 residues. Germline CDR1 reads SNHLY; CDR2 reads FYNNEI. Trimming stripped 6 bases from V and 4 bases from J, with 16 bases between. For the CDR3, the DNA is TGTGCCAGCAGAGCTCAGGAAAGGGGTAATCAGCCCCAGCATTTT. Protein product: CASRAQERGNQPQHF.

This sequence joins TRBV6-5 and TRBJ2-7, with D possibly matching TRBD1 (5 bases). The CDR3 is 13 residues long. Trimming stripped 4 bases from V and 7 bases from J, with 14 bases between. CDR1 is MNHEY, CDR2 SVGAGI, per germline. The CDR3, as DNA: TGTGCCAGCAGTTCCCTGGCAGGGTGGGAGCAGTACTTC. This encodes CASSSLAGWEQYF.

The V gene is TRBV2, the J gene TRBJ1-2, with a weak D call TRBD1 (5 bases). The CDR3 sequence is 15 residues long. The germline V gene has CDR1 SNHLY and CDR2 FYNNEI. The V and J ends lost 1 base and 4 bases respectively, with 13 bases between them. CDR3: CASSEGRGSSYGYTF. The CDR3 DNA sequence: TGTGCCAGCAGTGAAGGGCGGGGGAGCAGCTATGGCTACACCTTC.

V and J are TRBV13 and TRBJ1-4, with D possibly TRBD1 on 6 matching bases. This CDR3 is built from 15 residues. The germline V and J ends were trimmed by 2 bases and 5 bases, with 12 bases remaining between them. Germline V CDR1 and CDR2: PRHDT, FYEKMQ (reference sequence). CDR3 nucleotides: TGTGCCAGCAGCTTAAAGACAGGAGGCAATGAAAAACTGTTTTTT. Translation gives CASSLKTGGNEKLFF.

CDR3 region: CASEFGVGGTDTQYF. The CDR3 DNA is TGTGCCAGTGAGTTCGGGGTAGGCGGCACAGATACGCAGTATTTT. The gene calls are TRBV9 and TRBJ2-3; perhaps TRBD2 as D (5 bases). CDR1 is SGDLS, CDR2 YYNGEE, per germline. The CDR3 sequence is 15 residues long. Trimming took 8 bases from V and 1 from J, leaving 17 bases between them.

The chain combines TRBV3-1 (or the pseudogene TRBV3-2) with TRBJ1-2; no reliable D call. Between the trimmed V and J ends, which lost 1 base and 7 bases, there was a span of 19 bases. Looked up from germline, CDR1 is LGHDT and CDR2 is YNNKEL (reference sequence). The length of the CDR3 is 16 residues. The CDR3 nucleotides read TGTGCCAGCAGCCAAGCCCCAGGTCCGGGGTCCTTTGGCTACACCTTC. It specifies CASSQAPGPGSFGYTF.

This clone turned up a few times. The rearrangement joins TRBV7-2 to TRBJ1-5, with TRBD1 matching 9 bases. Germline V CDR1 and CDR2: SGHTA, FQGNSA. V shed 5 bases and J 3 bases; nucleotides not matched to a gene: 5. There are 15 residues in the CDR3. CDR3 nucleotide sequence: TGTGCCAGCAGCACCCGGACAGGGGACAATCAGCCCCAGCATTTT. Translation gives CASSTRTGDNQPQHF.